The next 28 T cell receptor beta chains were all read from a single sample in a study of blood T cells in healthy people across ages. Then a second PCR, running roughly 7 to 11 cycles, was carried out with a sample-barcoded 5' primer and a J-beta primer mix. TCRdb re-called the 5' RACE reads with MiXCR, one entry per CDR3 protein. The sample records roughly 700,000 distinct CDR3 sequences, approximately 50% being singletons. The sequencing input was blood. The receptor set was obtained from a woman aged 55-69 years in good health.

V and J are TRBV11-3 and TRBJ2-3; D is perhaps TRBD1 or TRBD2 (6 bases each). The CDR3 is 15 residues long. V lost 4 bases to trimming and J lost 2 bases, with 13 bases between them. Germline loops: CDR1 SGHNT, CDR2 YENEEA. This chain's CDR3 is CASSSGDKNTDTQYF. The CDR3 DNA sequence: TGTGCCAGCAGCTCGGGGGACAAAAACACAGATACGCAGTATTTT.

The chain carries TRBV28 and TRBJ2-4, with 8 nucleotides matching TRBD2. The ends lost 3 bases at V and 13 bases at J; junction bases unmatched: 20. Germline lookup yields CDR1 MDHEN and CDR2 SYDVKM. CDR3 size: 17 residues. CDR3 bases: TGTGCCAGCAGTTTTCCCCGGGTTCGGGAGGGTAGGTACAAGCAGTACTTC. Amino acids: CASSFPRVREGRYKQYF.

The rearrangement joins TRBV10-3 to TRBJ2-5, with no clear D. The J call is uncertain, as TRBJ2-7 better fits the DNA end. The germline V gene has CDR1 ENHRY and CDR2 SYGVKD. CDR3 length: 12 amino acids. CDR3 protein: CAIGKDRYEQYF. Written as DNA, the CDR3 is TGTGCCATCGGGAAGGACCGCTACGAGCAGTACTTC.

V usage is TRBV18 and J usage is TRBJ2-7; D may be TRBD1 (5 bases). Near its end, the DNA agrees better with TRBJ2-5, so the J call may be wrong. Germline V gene data show CDR1 as KGHSH and CDR2 as LQKENI. This CDR3 region has 15 residues. The CDR3 loop is CASSPLPDTLETQYF. The CDR3 coding sequence is TGTGCCAGCTCACCCTTACCGGACACGTTGGAGACCCAGTACTTC.

In this sample, this clonotype turned up many times. V is TRBV12-3 or TRBV12-4 and J is TRBJ2-1, with D perhaps TRBD2 (6 bases). The CDR3 consists of 11 residues. V was shortened by 3 bases and J by 13 bases, with 10 bases between the two germline ends. The CDR3 region is CASSFLAAQFF. The CDR3 coding sequence is TGTGCCAGCAGTTTTTTAGCGGCCCAGTTCTTC.

Written as DNA, the CDR3 is TGTGCCAGCAGTTATCTAGCGGGAGAAGGAAGTGAGCAGTTCTTC. Amino acids: CASSYLAGEGSEQFF. This rearrangement joins TRBV6-2 or TRBV6-3 to TRBJ2-1, with 10 nucleotides matching TRBD2. With 3 bases clipped from V and 9 bases from J, the junction kept 8 bases outside the gene matches. The CDR3 covers 15 residues. Germline CDR1 is MNHEY and CDR2 is SVGEGT.

The chain employs TRBV7-2 and TRBJ2-5; no definite D call. Trimming took off 1 base at V and 11 bases at J, with 17 bases between the two ends. The CDR3 spans 14 residues. CDR1 is SGHTA, CDR2 FQGNSA, per germline. The DNA of the CDR3 is TGTGCCAGCAGCTTAGTGGTTAGTGAGATGGAGCAGTACTTC. Translating gives CASSLVVSEMEQYF.

The V and J genes are TRBV20-1 and TRBJ2-2, with 10 bases fitting TRBD2. V was clipped by 2 bases and J by 0 bases; unmatched bases: 9. Germline loops: CDR1 DFQATT, CDR2 SNEGSKA (reference sequence). The CDR3 spans 18 residues. The CDR3 DNA sequence: TGCAGTGCTAGAAACCCGGCTAGCGGGAGCTCGAACACCGGGGAGCTGTTTTTT. Amino acid sequence: CSARNPASGSSNTGELFF.

The table lists this clonotype with a few counts. This rearrangement joins TRBV7-2 to TRBJ1-6; 9 positions match TRBD1. V shed 5 bases and J 9 bases; nucleotides not matched to a gene: 8. The germline CDR1 and CDR2 sequences are SGHTA and FQGNSA. The CDR3 is made up of 15 amino acids. The DNA of the CDR3 is TGTGCCAGCAGCCCGACAGGGGGACGGGCTTCACCCCTCCACTTT. Translated, it gives CASSPTGGRASPLHF.

This clonotype has more than one count but fewer than ten. The V and J genes are TRBV6-1 and TRBJ2-3; TRBD1 matches at 9 bases. Germline CDR1 is MNHNS and CDR2 is SASEGT. This CDR3 comprises 16 residues. J lost 8 bases, V lost 3 bases, and 12 bases had no gene match. The CDR3, as DNA: TGTGCCAGCAGTGATCGAGACAGGGGGTTGTTTGGTACGCAGTATTTT. Translation: CASSDRDRGLFGTQYF.

V and J are TRBV3-1 and TRBJ2-1, with 10 bases identical to TRBD2. The J call could be wrong; TRBJ2-7 is a better fit for the DNA end. The germline V gene has CDR1 LGHDT and CDR2 YNNKEL (reference sequence). The CDR3 sequence is 16 residues long. The CDR3 loop is CASSPTTSGLYNEQYF. In DNA, the CDR3 is TGTGCCAGCAGCCCGACGACTAGCGGGTTATACAATGAGCAGTACTTC.

This chain's CDR3 is CSARETGQGGHEQYF. The CDR3 region has the DNA TGCAGTGCTAGAGAAACAGGACAGGGGGGTCACGAGCAGTACTTC. The gene calls are TRBV20-1 and TRBJ2-5; 10 bases are a match to TRBD1. The DNA end lines up better with TRBJ2-7; the J call may be wrong. The CDR3 totals 15 residues. The germline gives CDR1 DFQATT, CDR2 SNEGSKA (reference sequence).

This clonotype was detected ten times or more. The chain recombines TRBV6-5 with TRBJ2-6; a weak D match, TRBD1 (5 bases). V lost 6 bases and J 4 bases, leaving 13 bases between the germline ends. Germline CDR1 is MNHEY and CDR2 is SVGAGI. This CDR3 spans 15 amino acids. CDR3 sequence reads: CASSRTGSGANVLTF. CDR3 in DNA: TGTGCCAGCAGCCGCACAGGATCAGGGGCCAACGTCCTGACTTTC.

The V and J genes are TRBV18 and TRBJ2-1, with 10 bases that match TRBD2. The V and J ends lost 3 bases and 0 bases, in that order; junction bases with no gene match: 8. CDR3 length: 18 residues. Germline assignment: CDR1 KGHSH and CDR2 LQKENI. CDR3 in DNA: TGTGCCAGCTCACCGCCTAGCGGGAGTCCGACCTCCTACAATGAGCAGTTCTTC. Residues: CASSPPSGSPTSYNEQFF.

This clonotype has more than one count but fewer than ten. The rearrangement uses TRBV7-3 and TRBJ2-1; a weak D match, TRBD1 (5 bases). Germline loops: CDR1 SGHTA, CDR2 FQGTGA. V was shortened by 5 bases and J by 0 bases, with 14 bases between the two germline ends. The CDR3 extends over 16 amino acids. CDR3 coding DNA: TGTGCCAGCAGCCGAGGCTGGGGCAGCTCCTACAATGAGCAGTTCTTC. Translation: CASSRGWGSSYNEQFF.

This rearrangement joins TRBV12-3 or TRBV12-4 to TRBJ1-4, with a weak D call TRBD1 (6 bases). Trimming took off 5 bases at V and 0 bases at J, with 13 bases between the two ends. The length of the CDR3 is 16 residues. The CDR3 sequence is CASSQWTDTTNEKLFF. The CDR3 coding sequence is TGTGCCAGCAGTCAGTGGACAGACACAACTAATGAAAAACTGTTTTTT.

This clonotype was seen many times. CDR3 sequence: CASSQDLPSGFSYEQYF. Here the CDR3 DNA reads TGTGCCAGCAGCCAAGATCTCCCTAGCGGGTTCTCCTACGAGCAGTACTTC. The V gene is TRBV4-2, the J gene TRBJ2-7, with 8 bases lining up with TRBD2. Per germline, CDR1 LGHNA and CDR2 YNFKEQ. This CDR3 region has 17 residues. The ends lost 0 bases at V and 0 bases at J; junction bases unmatched: 7.

The chain joins TRBV7-2 to TRBJ2-5; D not resolved. The J call may be mistaken, given a closer DNA end match to TRBJ2-7. Germline lookup yields CDR1 SGHTA and CDR2 FQGNSA. The CDR3 totals 14 residues. The DNA of the CDR3 is TGTGCCAGCAGCTTAGTACCCGGCCCCTACGAGCAGTACTTC. This sequence encodes CASSLVPGPYEQYF.

This clonotype showed up just once. This rearrangement joins TRBV12-5 to TRBJ2-3; maybe TRBD2 (5 bases). The germline gives CDR1 LGHNT, CDR2 FRNRAP. The CDR3 totals 17 residues. Trimming removed 4 bases from V and 4 bases from J, with 21 bases in between. DNA of the CDR3: TGTGCTAGTGGTTCGCCAGATATACTAGGAGGCCCAGATACGCAGTATTTT. Residues: CASGSPDILGGPDTQYF.

This chain links TRBV9 with TRBJ2-1; D tentatively fits TRBD1 or TRBD2 (6 bases each). The CDR3 sequence is 15 residues long. Germline V gene lookup returns CDR1 SGDLS and CDR2 YYNGEE. Trimming removed 7 bases from V and 4 bases from J, with 18 bases in between. CDR3 sequence (DNA): TGTGCCAGCGGACGAGGGGGGAGTGGATACAATGAGCAGTTCTTC. This gives the protein CASGRGGSGYNEQFF.

V usage is TRBV5-8 and J usage is TRBJ2-1; TRBD1 might be the D (5 bases). Germline CDR1 is SGHTS and CDR2 is YDEGEE. V was clipped by 0 bases and J by 5 bases, with 9 bases between them. The CDR3 length is 14 residues. CDR3 in amino acids: CASSLGRANNEQFF. As DNA, the CDR3 is TGTGCCAGCAGCTTGGGCAGGGCCAACAATGAGCAGTTCTTC.

The V call is TRBV6-2 or TRBV6-3, the J call TRBJ2-7; D is ambiguous. Trimming pared 7 bases from V and 6 bases from J, leaving 16 bases between. The germline V gene encodes CDR1 MNHEY and CDR2 SVGEGT. There are 13 residues in the CDR3. The CDR3 sequence is CASNREGSGEQYF. The CDR3 DNA reads as TGTGCCAGCAACCGCGAAGGGTCCGGCGAGCAGTACTTC.

For this clonotype: This clone may be a read error of a much larger clone one base away. The J gene is TRBJ2-7, the V gene TRBV6-1; no clear D gene. The CDR3 contains 13 residues. The germline V and J ends were trimmed by 0 bases and 7 bases, with 10 bases remaining between them. The germline gives CDR1 MNHNS, CDR2 SASEGT. The CDR3 DNA is TGTGCCAGCAGTGAAGCCAGTCACAATGAGCAGTACTTC. As protein: CASSEASHNEQYF.

On this clonotype: One end of the junction does not line up with germline, which may come from a read error. The CDR3 is CAGSKPGTGVDEQYF. Written as DNA, the CDR3 is TGTGCCGGCAGCAAACCGGGGACAGGGGTCGACGAGCAGTACTTC. The chain joins TRBV2 to TRBJ2-5; 10 positions match TRBD1. The end of the DNA is better explained by TRBJ2-7, so the J call may be wrong. Germline V gene lookup returns CDR1 SNHLY and CDR2 FYNNEI. This CDR3 is 15 amino acids long.

V is TRBV24-1 and J is TRBJ2-7, with a possible D match to TRBD2 (6 bases). Per the germline V gene, CDR1 is KGHDR and CDR2 is SFDVKD. The V gene lost 6 bases and the J gene lost 4 bases, with 12 bases spanning the gap. The CDR3 is 13 amino acids. The CDR3 reads CATSRTGAYEQYF. For the CDR3, the DNA is TGTGCCACCAGTAGGACGGGAGCTTACGAGCAGTACTTC.

V gene TRBV12-3 or TRBV12-4 combines with J gene TRBJ2-7; 13 nucleotides match TRBD2. Trimming at V came to 6 bases and at J to 3 bases, leaving 5 bases not matched to a gene. The CDR3 totals 15 residues. CDR3 loop: CASRWTSGRVYEQYF. CDR3 nucleotides: TGTGCCAGCAGGTGGACTAGCGGGAGAGTCTACGAGCAGTACTTC.

V and J are TRBV11-2 and TRBJ1-5, with 12 bases that match TRBD1. V lost 5 bases to trimming and J lost 7 bases; unmatched junction nucleotides: 15. The CDR3 runs to 18 residues. Germline values: CDR1 SGHAT, CDR2 FQNNGV. The CDR3 nucleotides are TGTGCCAGCAGCCACGGGAGGGACAGGGGGCGCGGGAAACAGCCCCAGCATTTT. Its translation: CASSHGRDRGRGKQPQHF. Full variable domain (missing parts from reference TRBV11-2 and TRBJ1-5): EAGVAQSPRYKIIEKRQSVAFWCNPISGHATLYWYQQILGQGPKLLIQFQNNGVVDDSQLPKDRFSAERLKGVDSTLKIQPAKLEDSAVYLCASSHGRDRGRGKQPQHFGDGTRLSIL.

CDR3 bases: TGTGCCAGCACCAACTCGGGGAAAGAGACCCAGTACTTC. This gives the protein CASTNSGKETQYF. The genes are TRBV6-6 and TRBJ2-5; TRBD2 might be the D (5 bases). V lost 7 bases and J 3 bases, leaving 12 bases between the germline ends. Germline lookup yields CDR1 MNHNY and CDR2 SVGAGI (reference sequence). The CDR3 has 13 amino acids.